This note documents a single T cell receptor beta chain sequence. Sequence at one end of the junction differs from germline and may be a read error. Under the authors' procedure: Estimation of nucleated cell counts was performed using reference gene primer amplification. TCRdb's table, derived via immunoSEQ multiplex PCR, lists solely in-frame clones and lacks some. V and J calls plus clone size are reproduced from that table; the DNA served to infer D and trimming. The sample includes 55,000 to 70,000 clones, roughly 92% seen only once; the top ten take approximately 5%. The data originate from a study of blood T cell repertoires in COVID-19. Study overall: The United States, Italy and Spain supplied acute and convalescent COVID-19 samples.

In germline, CDR1 is MNHEY, CDR2 SVGAGI. The CDR3 contains 15 residues. The sequenced sample was peripheral blood. The receptor was isolated from a human donor in a cohort sampled during active COVID-19. The chain combines TRBV6-5 with TRBJ2-7; 7 bases are a match to TRBD1. CDR3 sequence (DNA): TGTGCCAGCAGTGACTCGACAGGGTTGGATGGCGAGCAGTACTTC. The encoded protein is CASSDSTGLDGEQYF.